This T cell receptor (beta chain) was captured in a study of OX40 agonist ivuxolimab in advanced cancers. For the study in its entirety: The costimulatory receptor OX40 (CD134) was targeted by ivuxolimab, a fully human IgG2 agonistic monoclonal antibody. The monotherapy dose-escalation portion (N ≈ 55 patients) of the phase I ivuxolimab trial is reported in the paper. Peripheral TCRbeta sequencing was intended to test whether TCR sequence diversity was altered and clonal T-cell expansion was caused by ivuxolimab. Of the approximately 54 patients in dose escalation, about 20 had hepatocellular carcinoma, some 15 had melanoma, 9 had renal cell carcinoma and 9 had head and neck cancer. Intravenous ivuxolimab was administered to patients every 2 weeks at six dose levels: 0.01, 0.1, 0.3, 1.5, 3 and 10 mg/kg. In the dose-escalation cohort, 65% to 90% of patients were male, and the mean age was roughly 60 years, with a range of roughly 20 to 85. Prior anti-PD-1, anti-PD-L1 or anti-CTLA-4 therapy was permitted, and checkpoint inhibitors had been received by about two fifths of dose-escalation patients. Partial responses occurred in three dose-escalation patients, of whom one had hepatocellular carcinoma and two had cutaneous melanoma.

V is trimmed back by 3 bases and J by 6 bases, and the junction contains 2 bases that no gene match accounts for. Including the terminal cysteine and phenylalanine, the CDR3 comprises 13 residues. Only the CDR3 DNA stays, 39 bases, in frame from base 1. Taken from the germline V gene (reference sequence), the CDR1 and CDR2 loops are LNHNV and YYDKDF. Genomic DNA was extracted from sorted cells for sequencing of the TCRbeta CDR3 region. TCRbeta CDR3 regions were sequenced using the immunoSEQ Assay. This is the immuneACCESS table as TCRdb keeps it, with only in-frame sequences that have V and J called. A part of the clones is gone; compared with another copy, unresolved V genes explain less than half, and the rest is unexplained. The sample table lists tens of thousands of clones, over 80% of them with a count of one. The ten top clones hold approximately 53% of the sample. What the authors observed across the whole study: Partial responders in the 0.1-3.0 mg/kg groups had among the lowest normalized peripheral clonal expansion, especially among CD8+ T cells. After ivuxolimab, more expanded clones were found on average in CD8+ T cells than in CD4+ T cells. At doses from 0.1 to 3.0 mg/kg, clonal expansion was seen in both CD4+ and CD8+ blood T cells between baseline and week 6. Low levels of normalized T-cell clonal expansion were also seen in some patients who did not respond. Antigen specificity was not determined for the clonally expanded peripheral T cells.

The trial excluded patients who had a history of autoimmune disease or who were on systemic immunosuppression. Peripheral blood for TCR sequencing was drawn from every dose cohort at baseline, at cycle 4 day 1 and at cycle 7 day 1. The samples were taken from a phase I, first-in-human, multicenter, open-label dose-escalation trial of ivuxolimab. The trial enrolled adults with locally advanced or metastatic head and neck squamous cell, hepatocellular, melanoma or renal cell carcinoma. Before TCR sequencing, CD4+ T cells and CD8+ T cells from peripheral blood were sorted into separate populations. A remark on this clone: This clone's antigen is unknown. No base quality information exists; no much larger clone differs at one position.

The specimen comprised CD4+ or CD8+ T cells sorted from blood, sampled in a trial of the OX40 agonist ivuxolimab. The clonotype originates from an adult with an advanced solid tumor such as melanoma, head and neck, liver or kidney cancer. This sequence uses TRBV15 and TRBJ1-2; 9 bases in between match TRBD1. CDR3 protein: CATSRGQGNGYTF. The sequenced DNA is TGTGCCACCAGCAGGGGACAGGGCAATGGCTACACCTTC.